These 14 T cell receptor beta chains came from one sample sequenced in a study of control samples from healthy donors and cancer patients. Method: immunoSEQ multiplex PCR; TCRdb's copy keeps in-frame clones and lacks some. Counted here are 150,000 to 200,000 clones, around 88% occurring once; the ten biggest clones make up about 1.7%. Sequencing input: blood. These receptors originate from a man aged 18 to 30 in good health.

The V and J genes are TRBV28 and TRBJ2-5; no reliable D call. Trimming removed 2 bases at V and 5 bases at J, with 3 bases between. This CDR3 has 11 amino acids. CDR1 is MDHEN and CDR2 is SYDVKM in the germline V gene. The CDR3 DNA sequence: TGTGCCAGCAGTTTAAGGGAGACCCAGTACTTC. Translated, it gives CASSLRETQYF.

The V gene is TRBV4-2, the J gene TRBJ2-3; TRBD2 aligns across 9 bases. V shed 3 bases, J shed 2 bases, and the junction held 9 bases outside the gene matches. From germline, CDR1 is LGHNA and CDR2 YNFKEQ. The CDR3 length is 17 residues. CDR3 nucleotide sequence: TGTGCCAGCAGCCAGTGGGATGGCGGGGGGGCCACAGATACGCAGTATTTT. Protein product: CASSQWDGGGATDTQYF.

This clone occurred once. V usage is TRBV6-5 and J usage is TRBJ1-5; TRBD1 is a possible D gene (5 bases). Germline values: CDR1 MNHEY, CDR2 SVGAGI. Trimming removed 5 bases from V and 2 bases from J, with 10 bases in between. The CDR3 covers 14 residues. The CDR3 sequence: CASSRDGGNQPQHF. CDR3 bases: TGTGCCAGCAGTCGGGACGGGGGCAATCAGCCCCAGCATTTT.

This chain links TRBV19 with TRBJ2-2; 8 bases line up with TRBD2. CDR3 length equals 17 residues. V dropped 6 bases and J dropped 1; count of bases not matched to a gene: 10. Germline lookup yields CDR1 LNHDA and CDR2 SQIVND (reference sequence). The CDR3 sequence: CASSSPGGAGNTGELFF. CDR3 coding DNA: TGTGCCAGTAGCTCCCCCGGGGGGGCGGGGAACACCGGGGAGCTGTTTTTT.

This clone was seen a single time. This CDR3 is CASSDAAPYEQYF. In DNA, the CDR3 is TGTGCCAGCAGCGATGCAGCCCCCTACGAGCAGTACTTC. This chain uses TRBV28 with TRBJ2-7, with unresolved D. This CDR3 region has 13 residues. V was cut by 6 bases and J by 2 bases, with 11 bases left in between. Germline-derived CDR1 and CDR2 are MDHEN and SYDVKM.

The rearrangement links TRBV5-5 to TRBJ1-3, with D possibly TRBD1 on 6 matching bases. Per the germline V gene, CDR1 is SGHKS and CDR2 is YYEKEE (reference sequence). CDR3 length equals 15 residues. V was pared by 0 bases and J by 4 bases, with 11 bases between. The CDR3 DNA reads TGTGCCAGCAGCTTGGGAACAGGGCAAGGAAACACCATATATTTT. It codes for CASSLGTGQGNTIYF.

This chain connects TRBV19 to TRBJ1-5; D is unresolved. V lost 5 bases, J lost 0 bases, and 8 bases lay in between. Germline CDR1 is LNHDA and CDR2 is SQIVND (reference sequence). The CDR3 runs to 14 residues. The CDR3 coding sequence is TGTGCCAGTAGTGAACACATTAGCAATCAGCCCCAGCATTTT. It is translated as CASSEHISNQPQHF.

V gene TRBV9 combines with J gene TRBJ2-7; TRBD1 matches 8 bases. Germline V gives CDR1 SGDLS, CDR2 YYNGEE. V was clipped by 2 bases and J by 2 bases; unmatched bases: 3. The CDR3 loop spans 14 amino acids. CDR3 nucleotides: TGTGCCAGCAGCGTGGGACAGGCCACCTACGAGCAGTACTTC. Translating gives CASSVGQATYEQYF.

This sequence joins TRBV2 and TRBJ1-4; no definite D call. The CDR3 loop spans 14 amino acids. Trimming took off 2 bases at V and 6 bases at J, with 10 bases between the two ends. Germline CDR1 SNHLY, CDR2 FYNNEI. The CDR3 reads CASSEPARHEKLFF. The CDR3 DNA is TGTGCCAGCAGTGAACCGGCGAGGCATGAAAAACTGTTTTTT.

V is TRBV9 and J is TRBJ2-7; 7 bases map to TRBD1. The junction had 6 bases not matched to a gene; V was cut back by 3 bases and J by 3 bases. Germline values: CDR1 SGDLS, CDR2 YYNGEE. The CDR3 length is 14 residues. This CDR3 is CASSAGTANYEQYF. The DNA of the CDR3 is TGTGCCAGCAGCGCCGGGACAGCGAACTACGAGCAGTACTTC.

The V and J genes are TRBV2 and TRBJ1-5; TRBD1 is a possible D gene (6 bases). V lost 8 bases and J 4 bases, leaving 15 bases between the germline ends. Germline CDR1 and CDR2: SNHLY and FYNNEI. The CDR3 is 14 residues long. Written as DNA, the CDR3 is TGTGCCAGCGCGGGGACAAGCTATAATCAGCCCCAGCATTTT. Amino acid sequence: CASAGTSYNQPQHF.

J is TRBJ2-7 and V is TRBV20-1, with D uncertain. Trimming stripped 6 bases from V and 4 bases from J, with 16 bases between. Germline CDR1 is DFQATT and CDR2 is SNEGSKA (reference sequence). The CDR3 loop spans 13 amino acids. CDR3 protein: CSASPRISYEQYF. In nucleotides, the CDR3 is TGCAGTGCGAGTCCCCGGATTTCTTACGAGCAGTACTTC.

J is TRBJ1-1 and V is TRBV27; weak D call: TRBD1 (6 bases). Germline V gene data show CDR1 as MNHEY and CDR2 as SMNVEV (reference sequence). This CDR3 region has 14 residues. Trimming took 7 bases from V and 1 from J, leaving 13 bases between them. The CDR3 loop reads CASTQTGSNTEAFF. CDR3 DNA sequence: TGTGCCAGCACCCAGACAGGCTCGAACACTGAAGCTTTCTTT.

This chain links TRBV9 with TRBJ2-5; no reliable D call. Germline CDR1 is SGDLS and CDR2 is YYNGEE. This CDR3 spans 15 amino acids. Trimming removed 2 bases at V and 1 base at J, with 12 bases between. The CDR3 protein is CASSVLGRTQETQYF. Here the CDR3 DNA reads TGTGCCAGCAGCGTCCTTGGACGGACCCAAGAGACCCAGTACTTC. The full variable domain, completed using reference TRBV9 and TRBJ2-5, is DSGVTQTPKHLITATGQRVTLRCSPRSGDLSVYWYQQSLDQGLQFLIQYYNGEERAKGNILERFSAQQFPDLHSELNLSSLELGDSALYFCASSVLGRTQETQYFGPGTRLLVL.